The source of this TCR beta chain is a study of cytomegalovirus exposure and HLA in healthy donors. The V gene's germline CDR1 is MGHRA and CDR2 YSYEKL. The V and J ends lost 1 base and 2 bases respectively, with 16 bases between them. CDR3 length: 17 residues. General study points: In a later analysis, a missense DCLRE1C variant was linked to TCR beta V- and J-gene trimming.

Concerning this clone: Its specificity is not known.

Primers: 60 Vbeta forward and 13 Jbeta reverse. The table came from immunoSEQ multiplex PCR; TCRdb's copy has only in-frame clones and leaves some out. The profile covers around 96,000 clones, with more than 70% appearing a single time and 2% to 2.5% taken by the ten largest. The specimen sequenced was PBMCs. This chain joins TRBV4-1 and TRBJ2-3; weak D call: TRBD1 (6 bases). This clonotype originated in a man younger than 30 in good health and CMV-seronegative. DNA of the CDR3: TGCGCCAGCAGCCAAGGCGCCACAGGGTTGTTCACAGATACGCAGTATTTT. Translation: CASSQGATGLFTDTQYF.